Below, 5 T cell receptor beta chains from the same sample are listed, as sequenced in a study of blood T cell repertoires in COVID-19. Here immunoSEQ multiplex PCR was the method, and the copy in TCRdb shows in-frame clones only, minus some. The sample contains about 70,000 clones, 70% to 85% of which appear only once. The sample comprised peripheral blood. The receptors shown here come from a woman in her sixties with acute or convalescent COVID-19.

This clone came up a few times. The genes are TRBV6-6 and TRBJ1-4, with D unclear. Between the trimmed V and J ends, which lost 0 bases and 3 bases, there was a span of 11 bases. This CDR3 is 16 amino acids long. Per germline, CDR1 MNHNY and CDR2 SVGAGI (reference sequence). CDR3 sequence (DNA): TGTGCCAGCAGTTACTCGGTCCGGGAATCTAATGAAAAACTGTTTTTT. Residues: CASSYSVRESNEKLFF.

Worth noting for this clone: At the DNA level, this CDR3 is encoded by other sequences in the same sample as well. The V call is TRBV2, the J call TRBJ1-1; 8 bases match TRBD1. V lost 8 bases and J lost 4; bases outside the gene matches: 6. The CDR3 extends over 13 amino acids. From germline, CDR1 is SNHLY and CDR2 FYNNEI. The CDR3 DNA follows: TGTGCCAGCGGCAGGGGGCGAAGCACTGAAGCTTTCTTT. Its translation is CASGRGRSTEAFF.

This clone turned up a few times. J is TRBJ1-1 and V is TRBV6-6; D is ambiguous. The CDR3 extends over 14 amino acids. The V gene's germline CDR1 is MNHNY and CDR2 SVGAGI (reference sequence). Trimming took off 7 bases at V and 3 bases at J, with 15 bases between the two ends. CDR3 in amino acids: CASTYTSGDTEAFF. The CDR3 DNA is TGTGCCAGCACCTACACCTCGGGAGACACTGAAGCTTTCTTT.

The chain links TRBV6-5 to TRBJ2-5; 10 bases are a match to TRBD2. From germline, CDR1 is MNHEY and CDR2 SVGAGI. The CDR3 loop spans 15 amino acids. The junction had 8 bases not matched to a gene; V was cut back by 5 bases and J by 5 bases. In DNA, the CDR3 is TGTGCCAGCAGTCCCGAGGGAGCGGGGGGGGAGACCCAGTACTTC. It translates to CASSPEGAGGETQYF.

The rearrangement links TRBV6-4 to TRBJ2-5; 10 positions agree with TRBD1. Germline trimming cut 6 bases from V and 1 base from J; bases unmatched to any gene: 17. This CDR3 is built from 19 residues. Germline V CDR1 and CDR2: MRHNA, SNTAGT. This CDR3 is CASSLRGGQGRFGQETQYF. CDR3 nucleotide sequence: TGTGCCAGCAGCCTTCGGGGGGGACAGGGGAGATTTGGCCAAGAGACCCAGTACTTC.